The rows below give T cell receptor beta chains drawn from one sample of a study of molecular identifiers for immune sequencing clone quantification. A single record per CDR3 protein comes from TCRdb applying MiXCR to the PCR reads. The sample lists about 500,000 distinct CDR3 sequences; 20% to 25% were seen once. Sequences were obtained from naive CD8+ T cells from blood, with Jurkat cell RNA spiked in. These receptors were obtained from a human donor in good health. Some libraries in this study had Jurkat cell RNA spiked in. Each CDR3 is given with its conserved first and last residue. The D gene is left open where the match is weak. Clone size appears in some rows only: once, few, many, or a class for an expanded clone.

CASSYGTGGSPLHF	TGTGCCAGCAGTTACGGGACAGGGGGATCACCCCTCCACTTT	TRBV6-5	TRBD1	TRBJ1-6	few
CASSPPFGDENTEAFF	TGTGCCAGCTCACCACCGTTTGGGGACGAGAACACTGAAGCTTTCTTT	TRBV18	.	TRBJ1-1	few
CACSLGGAPYGYTF	TGTGCCTGCAGCTTGGGAGGGGCCCCCTATGGCTACACCTTC	TRBV5-6	.	TRBJ1-2	few
CASSQFSGGATDTQYF	TGTGCCAGCAGCCAATTTAGCGGGGGGGCCACAGATACGCAGTATTTT	TRBV3-1	TRBD2	TRBJ2-3	.
CASSQERGAGEKLFF	TGCGCCAGCAGCCAAGAACGGGGGGCTGGCGAAAAACTGTTTTTT	TRBV4-3	.	TRBJ1-4	many
CASSLYPSGEIEQYF	TGTGCCAGCAGTTTATATCCTAGCGGAGAAATCGAGCAGTACTTC	TRBV27	TRBD2	TRBJ2-7	.
CASSLLGQGNHNSPLHF	TGTGCCAGCAGTTTATTGGGACAGGGGAATCATAATTCACCCCTCCACTTT	TRBV27	TRBD1	TRBJ1-6	few
CASSLVGQPQHF	TGTGCCAGCAGCTTAGTGGGGCAGCCCCAGCATTTT	TRBV13	.	TRBJ1-5	many
CASSAQGEYEQYF	TGTGCCAGCAGTGCCCAGGGGGAGTACGAGCAGTACTTC	TRBV2	TRBD1	TRBJ2-7	many
CASSFIGQPQHF	TGTGCCAGCAGTTTTATCGGTCAGCCCCAGCATTTT	TRBV27	.	TRBJ1-5	many
CASNHPSRDRGQNYGYTF	TGTGCCAGCAACCATCCGTCCCGGGACAGGGGTCAAAACTATGGCTACACCTTC	TRBV7-2	TRBD1	TRBJ1-2	few
CASSQTGGPNEQYF	TGTGCCAGCAGCCAAACAGGGGGCCCGAATGAGCAGTACTTC	TRBV4-2	TRBD1	TRBJ2-5	.
CSASYLEGEEKLFF	TGCAGCGCCTCTTACTTGGAAGGGGAGGAAAAACTGTTTTTT	TRBV29-1	.	TRBJ1-4	many
CASRPLTGGNSPLHF	TGTGCCAGCAGACCTCTTACAGGTGGAAACTCACCCCTCCACTTT	TRBV11-2	.	TRBJ1-6	.
CASSLDTFPGTPYGYTF	TGTGCCAGCAGTTTAGATACCTTCCCCGGGACCCCTTATGGCTACACCTTC	TRBV28	.	TRBJ1-2	.
CASSYDNSYNSPLHF	TGTGCCAGCAGTTACGACAACTCCTATAATTCACCCCTCCACTTT	TRBV6-6	.	TRBJ1-6	many
CASSLGQGGTYGYTF	TGTGCCAGCAGCTTAGGCCAGGGAGGCACCTATGGCTACACCTTC	TRBV7-9	.	TRBJ1-2	few
CASKSDGMNTEAFF	TGTGCCAGCAAGTCCGACGGAATGAACACTGAAGCTTTCTTT	TRBV27	.	TRBJ1-1	many
CASSQITELNTEAFF	TGTGCCAGCAGCCAAATAACAGAACTGAACACTGAAGCTTTCTTT	TRBV3-1	.	TRBJ1-1	.
CASSIRGGQVAYEQYF	TGTGCCAGTAGTATCCGGGGGGGACAAGTAGCCTACGAGCAGTACTTC	TRBV19	TRBD2	TRBJ2-7	few
CASSPWDGTYTEAFF	TGTGCCAGCAGTCCGTGGGACGGGACGTACACTGAAGCTTTCTTT	TRBV27	.	TRBJ1-1	many
CASGRGSKNIQYF	TGTGCCAGCGGCCGCGGGTCCAAAAACATTCAGTACTTC	TRBV27	.	TRBJ2-4	.
CASSPDYQPQHF	TGTGCCAGCAGCCCTGATTATCAGCCCCAGCATTTT	TRBV7-9	.	TRBJ1-5	many
CSARAEGGNTIYF	TGCAGTGCTAGAGCAGAGGGTGGAAACACCATATATTTT	TRBV20-1	.	TRBJ1-3	many
CASSWSSQETQYF	TGTGCCAGCAGTTGGTCCAGCCAAGAGACCCAGTACTTC	TRBV27	.	TRBJ2-5	few
CASSYGGRSTDTQYF	TGTGCCAGCAGTTACGGCGGGAGGTCCACAGATACGCAGTATTTT	TRBV6-5	TRBD2	TRBJ2-3	many
CASSQDGSGNSGNTIYF	TGCGCCAGCAGCCAAGACGGGTCCGGGAACTCTGGAAACACCATATATTTT	TRBV4-3	.	TRBJ1-3	.
CASSLFASGPYEQYF	TGTGCCAGCAGTTTATTCGCTAGCGGTCCCTACGAGCAGTACTTC	TRBV27	TRBD2	TRBJ2-7	many
CASSLGGASEQYF	TGTGCCAGCAGCTTAGGGGGTGCGAGCGAGCAGTACTTC	TRBV7-9	.	TRBJ2-7	many
CASSLVFNTDTQYF	TGTGCCAGCAGCTTAGTGTTTAACACAGATACGCAGTATTTT	TRBV13	.	TRBJ2-3	many
CASSEWRGGNTEAFF	TGTGCCAGCAGTGAATGGCGTGGGGGGAACACTGAAGCTTTCTTT	TRBV2	.	TRBJ1-1	few
CASSLNLGTSQETQYF	TGTGCCAGCAGTTTAAATTTAGGGACCTCCCAAGAGACCCAGTACTTC	TRBV28	.	TRBJ2-5	.
CASRPSGGEETQYF	TGTGCCAGCAGGCCTAGCGGGGGGGAGGAGACCCAGTACTTC	TRBV6-5	TRBD2	TRBJ2-5	few
CASSPRGGTSGSLEETQYF	TGTGCCAGCTCACCACGAGGGGGAACTAGCGGGAGTCTGGAAGAGACCCAGTACTTC	TRBV18	TRBD2	TRBJ2-5	.
CASSATDTQYF	TGTGCCAGCAGCGCCACAGATACGCAGTATTTT	TRBV9	.	TRBJ2-3	many
CATDYGQGNQPQHF	TGTGCCACTGATTACGGACAGGGGAATCAGCCCCAGCATTTT	TRBV6-6	TRBD1	TRBJ1-5	few
CASSQDYLSTDTQYF	TGTGCCAGCAGCCAGGACTACCTCAGCACAGATACGCAGTATTTT	TRBV4-2	.	TRBJ2-3	many
CAWSVVVDGYTF	TGTGCCTGGAGTGTCGTGGTCGACGGCTACACCTTC	TRBV30	.	TRBJ1-2	few
CASSYSLRTEAFF	TGTGCCAGCAGTTACTCGCTGCGTACTGAAGCTTTCTTT	TRBV6-5	.	TRBJ1-1	many
CASSFGLASTDTQYF	TGTGCCAGCAGCTTTGGACTAGCTAGCACAGATACGCAGTATTTT	TRBV7-2	TRBD2	TRBJ2-3	many
CASSSTLDYNQPQHF	TGTGCCAGCAGCTCCACTTTGGACTACAATCAGCCCCAGCATTTT	TRBV7-9	.	TRBJ1-5	.
CASSSEVLWEQYF	TGTGCCAGCAGCTCCGAAGTCCTCTGGGAGCAGTACTTC	TRBV11-1	.	TRBJ2-7	.
CASSQDWGAGANVLTF	TGCGCCAGCAGCCAAGATTGGGGGGCTGGGGCCAACGTCCTGACTTTC	TRBV4-3	.	TRBJ2-6	.
CASSYVVGSSVRYGYTF	TGTGCCAGCAGTTACGTCGTTGGGTCTAGCGTCCGCTATGGCTACACCTTC	TRBV6-5	.	TRBJ1-2	many
CASSGDRGDTEAFF	TGTGCCAGCAGTGGGGACAGGGGCGACACTGAAGCTTTCTTT	TRBV13	TRBD1	TRBJ1-1	.